One sample yielded the 28 T cell receptor beta chains listed below, sequenced in a study of cytomegalovirus exposure and HLA in healthy donors. The PCR made use of 60 Vbeta and 13 Jbeta primers. TCRdb's copy holds only in-frame clones and misses some; the assay was immunoSEQ multiplex PCR. The profile covers about 140,000 clones, with around 85% appearing a single time and 8.8% taken by the ten largest. The sample comprised PBMCs. Receptor source: a woman aged 50 to 60 in good health and CMV-seropositive.

The rearrangement uses TRBV5-1 and TRBJ2-7; 8 bases match TRBD1. CDR3 length equals 16 residues. The germline V gene has CDR1 SGHRS and CDR2 YFSETQ. After removal of 4 bases from V and 5 bases from J, the junction contained 14 bases not matched to a gene. The CDR3 loop reads CASSLAPGQDFDEQYF. The CDR3 nucleotides read TGCGCCAGCAGCCTGGCGCCGGGACAGGATTTCGACGAGCAGTACTTC.

The gene calls are TRBV5-1 and TRBJ2-1, with TRBD2 matching over 8 bases. Germline CDR1 and CDR2: SGHRS and YFSETQ. The CDR3 contains 15 residues. The trim removed 2 bases at V and 5 bases at J, leaving 6 bases unmatched. The CDR3 here is CASSFRRGADNEQFF. CDR3 sequence (DNA): TGCGCCAGCAGCTTTCGGCGGGGGGCGGACAATGAGCAGTTCTTC.

The genes are TRBV2 and TRBJ2-5; D gene ambiguous. The germline gives CDR1 SNHLY, CDR2 FYNNEI. The CDR3 spans 13 residues. V lost 7 bases and J lost 11, with 20 bases in between. The CDR3 nucleotides are TGTGCCAGCAAGAGGCGGCTGGATCTGGAGCAGTACTTC. As protein: CASKRRLDLEQYF.

The chain recombines TRBV30 with TRBJ1-6; D not resolved. Germline V CDR1 and CDR2: GTSNPN, SVGIG (reference sequence). The V end lost 2 bases, the J end lost 7 bases, and 9 bases lay between the germline ends. There are 13 residues in the CDR3. DNA for the CDR3: TGTGCCTGGAGTTATAGGGAGAATTCACCCCTCCACTTT. Translating gives CAWSYRENSPLHF.

The chain's CDR3 is CATARGAGANVLTF. CDR3 in DNA: TGTGCCACTGCCCGGGGAGCCGGGGCCAACGTCCTGACTTTC. V usage is TRBV10-3 and J usage is TRBJ2-6; TRBD2 is a possible D gene (5 bases). The V end was cut by 10 bases, the J end by 4 bases, with 14 bases between. CDR3 length: 14 residues. Germline assignment: CDR1 ENHRY and CDR2 SYGVKD.

V usage is TRBV6-4 and J usage is TRBJ2-4; maybe TRBD2 (7 bases). Trimming left V 2 bases short and J 1 base short, with 15 bases between. The CDR3 sequence is 17 residues long. CDR1 and CDR2 from the germline V gene are MRHNA and SNTAGT. The chain's CDR3 is CASSDQKGGPAKNIQYF. CDR3 sequence (DNA): TGTGCCAGCAGTGACCAAAAGGGGGGGCCGGCCAAAAACATTCAGTACTTC.

The chain combines TRBV11-3 with TRBJ2-1, with D possibly TRBD2 on 6 matching bases. Per germline, CDR1 SGHNT and CDR2 YENEEA. The CDR3 runs to 16 residues. V dropped 4 bases and J dropped 4 bases, with 17 bases sitting between them. The CDR3 coding sequence is TGTGCCAGCAGCTCCCGTCGGGGCGGGGCATACAATGAGCAGTTCTTC. Its translation is CASSSRRGGAYNEQFF.

The chain combines TRBV10-3 with TRBJ2-5; TRBD2 is a possible D gene (6 bases). The germline CDR1 and CDR2 sequences are ENHRY and SYGVKD. The CDR3 has 15 residues. The V gene lost 0 bases and the J gene lost 4 bases, with 12 bases spanning the gap. CDR3 amino acids: CAISESSQGGETQYF. For the CDR3, the DNA is TGTGCCATCAGTGAGTCTTCGCAGGGAGGAGAGACCCAGTACTTC.

The rearrangement uses TRBV20-1 and TRBJ1-2; D ambiguous. V gave up 4 bases and J gave up 7 bases, with 10 bases separating them. The germline gives CDR1 DFQATT, CDR2 SNEGSKA (reference sequence). CDR3 length: 11 amino acids. The chain's CDR3 is CSAIPEGGYTF. The CDR3 bases are TGCAGTGCTATACCGGAGGGTGGCTACACCTTC.

In DNA form, the CDR3 reads TGTGCCAGCAGTGTACAGACAGGGAAGATCCGTGAAGCTTTCTTT. Translated, it gives CASSVQTGKIREAFF. This chain uses TRBV6-1 with TRBJ1-1; 7 bases are a match to TRBD1. V lost 4 bases to trimming and J lost 7 bases; unmatched junction nucleotides: 12. Germline lookup yields CDR1 MNHNS and CDR2 SASEGT. The CDR3 consists of 15 residues.

This clone was seen just once. V usage is TRBV10-3 and J usage is TRBJ1-1, with 9 bases fitting TRBD1. Germline-derived CDR1 and CDR2 are ENHRY and SYGVKD. The CDR3 sequence is 14 residues long. The ends lost 4 bases at V and 3 bases at J; junction bases unmatched: 3. CDR3 region: CAISGRTGDTEAFF. The DNA of the CDR3 is TGTGCCATCAGTGGTAGGACAGGGGACACTGAAGCTTTCTTT.

The gene calls are TRBV28 and TRBJ1-1; 8 positions match TRBD1. Germline CDR1 MDHEN, CDR2 SYDVKM. Trimming at V came to 7 bases and at J to 7 bases, leaving 8 bases not matched to a gene. The length of the CDR3 is 13 residues. The CDR3 sequence: CASKTLGQDEAFF. CDR3 DNA: TGTGCCAGCAAGACCCTGGGACAGGATGAAGCTTTCTTT.

This chain joins TRBV10-3 and TRBJ1-5; D is possibly TRBD1 (5 bases). The CDR3 sequence is 16 residues long. From germline, CDR1 is ENHRY and CDR2 SYGVKD. V lost 6 bases, J lost 0 bases, and 15 bases lay in between. This CDR3 is CAISADRAGSNQPQHF. The CDR3 coding sequence is TGTGCCATCAGCGCTGACAGAGCCGGTAGCAATCAGCCCCAGCATTTT.

The chain carries TRBV19 and TRBJ1-2, with D possibly being TRBD1 (6 bases). CDR1 and CDR2 (germline): LNHDA, SQIVND (reference sequence). There are 13 residues in the CDR3. The ends were cut back, 5 bases at V and 8 bases at J, with 15 bases in the middle. The CDR3 reads CASSSLRQEGYTF. CDR3 nucleotides: TGTGCCAGTAGTTCTCTACGACAGGAAGGCTACACCTTC.

The chain has TRBV5-4 and TRBJ1-3, with 7 bases lining up with TRBD1. The CDR3 runs to 16 residues. CDR1 is SGHNT and CDR2 is YYREEE in the germline V gene (reference sequence). Trimming removed 1 base from V and 4 bases from J; junction bases left unmatched: 8. CDR3 nucleotide sequence: TGTGCCAGCAGCTTGACCCTAGGGGGCTCGGGAAACACCATATATTTT. It is translated as CASSLTLGGSGNTIYF.

This chain joins TRBV6-5 and TRBJ1-4; D not certain. The germline gives CDR1 MNHEY, CDR2 SVGAGI. V was pared by 0 bases and J by 7 bases, with 12 bases between. The CDR3 sequence is 15 residues long. The CDR3, as DNA: TGTGCCAGCAGTTACTCGACTCGGCTGGCTGAAAAACTGTTTTTT. It is translated as CASSYSTRLAEKLFF.

J is TRBJ1-3 and V is TRBV12-5, with D tentatively TRBD1 (6 bases). V was trimmed by 1 base and J by 4 bases, leaving 23 bases between them. The CDR3 covers 19 residues. Germline CDR1 is LGHNT and CDR2 is FRNRAP. The CDR3 is CASGLAQRGLTVSGNTIYF. The CDR3 DNA sequence: TGTGCTAGTGGTTTGGCCCAGAGGGGGTTAACAGTATCCGGAAACACCATATATTTT.

This chain uses TRBV7-9 with TRBJ1-1, with D maybe TRBD1 (5 bases). The V end lost 4 bases, the J end lost 4 bases, and 13 bases lay between the germline ends. The germline gives CDR1 SEHNR, CDR2 FQNEAQ (reference sequence). The CDR3 spans 14 residues. This chain's CDR3 is CASSWSSGGTEAFF. DNA of the CDR3: TGTGCCAGCAGCTGGTCGTCGGGGGGCACTGAAGCTTTCTTT. Combining the CDR3 with reference TRBV7-9 and TRBJ1-1 gives the whole variable domain DTGVSQNPRHKITKRGQNVTFRCDPISEHNRLYWYRQTLGQGPEFLTYFQNEAQLEKSRLLSDRFSAERPKGSFSTLEIQRTEQGDSAMYLCASSWSSGGTEAFFGQGTRLTVV.

The chain carries TRBV6-1 and TRBJ2-3; tentatively, D is TRBD2 (5 bases). The CDR3 is 15 residues long. Germline-derived CDR1 and CDR2 are MNHNS and SASEGT. Trimming cost V 4 bases and J 1 base, with 12 bases left between them. CDR3 sequence (DNA): TGTGCCAGCAGTGGTAAGGGAGTTGGCACAGATACGCAGTATTTT. It is translated as CASSGKGVGTDTQYF.

The J gene is TRBJ1-2, the V gene TRBV6-5; tentatively, D is TRBD1 (5 bases). The CDR3 has 14 residues. V shed 0 bases and J shed 4 bases, with 9 bases lying between them. Germline CDR1 reads MNHEY; CDR2 reads SVGAGI. The CDR3 DNA reads as TGTGCCAGCAGTTACTCGATGGGGCCCTATGGCTACACCTTC. This codes for CASSYSMGPYGYTF.

V and J are TRBV5-6 and TRBJ2-5, with 7 bases that match TRBD1. CDR1 is SGHDT and CDR2 is YYEEEE in the germline V gene. This CDR3 region has 15 residues. V shed 2 bases, J shed 1 base, and the junction held 5 bases outside the gene matches. The CDR3 DNA reads TGTGCCAGCAGCTTTCTCCCAGGGGGCCAAGAGACCCAGTACTTC. Encoded protein: CASSFLPGGQETQYF.

The J gene is TRBJ2-5, the V gene TRBV5-1, with D perhaps TRBD1 (6 bases). CDR1 is SGHRS, CDR2 YFSETQ, per germline. The V end lost 4 bases, the J end lost 2 bases, and 12 bases lay between the germline ends. CDR3 size: 14 residues. CDR3 loop: CASSPWTEQETQYF. CDR3 coding DNA: TGCGCCAGCAGCCCCTGGACAGAGCAAGAGACCCAGTACTTC.

The chain uses TRBV27 and TRBJ1-2; D not resolved. CDR3 length: 15 amino acids. Germline V lookup: CDR1 MNHEY, CDR2 SMNVEV (reference sequence). V was clipped by 3 bases and J by 6 bases, with 17 bases between them. The CDR3 is CASSFRGSRSDGYTF. The DNA of the CDR3 is TGTGCCAGCAGTTTTCGCGGGTCGAGGTCGGATGGCTACACCTTC.

This clone was counted between two and nine times. This chain connects TRBV5-1 to TRBJ1-1; possibly TRBD1 for D (5 bases). V lost 1 base and J lost 1, with 11 bases in between. CDR3 size: 15 residues. CDR1 SGHRS and CDR2 YFSETQ come from the germline V gene. In DNA form, the CDR3 reads TGCGCCAGCAGCTTGTGGGCAGGGTCGAACACTGAAGCTTTCTTT. Its translation is CASSLWAGSNTEAFF.

V gene TRBV28 combines with J gene TRBJ2-3; 7 nucleotides match TRBD1. After removal of 6 bases from V and 3 bases from J, the junction contained 9 bases not matched to a gene. Per germline, CDR1 MDHEN and CDR2 SYDVKM. CDR3 length equals 15 residues. CDR3 bases: TGTGCCAGCAGGCCCGGGACAGATAATACAGATACGCAGTATTTT. Translation: CASRPGTDNTDTQYF.

V usage is TRBV28 and J usage is TRBJ2-7, with a tentative D call TRBD1 (5 bases). This CDR3 has 14 residues. Germline loops: CDR1 MDHEN, CDR2 SYDVKM. Between the trimmed V and J ends, which lost 1 base and 3 bases, there was a span of 10 bases. The CDR3 nucleotides are TGTGCCAGCAGTTTATCCGGACACTTCTACGAGCAGTACTTC. Translation gives CASSLSGHFYEQYF.

This clone showed up just a few times. The chain uses TRBV15 and TRBJ1-6; perhaps TRBD1 as D (6 bases). The CDR3 runs 16 residues. The V end was cut by 0 bases, the J end by 9 bases, with 15 bases between. From germline, CDR1 is LNHNV and CDR2 YYDKDF (reference sequence). CDR3 DNA: TGTGCCACCAGCAGAGACCAGTCGACAGGTACTTCACCCCTCCACTTT. Encoded protein: CATSRDQSTGTSPLHF.

CDR3 sequence reads: CASSLVSTHQETQYF. The CDR3 DNA follows: TGTGCCAGCAGCTTGGTCTCTACTCACCAAGAGACCCAGTACTTC. The chain links TRBV5-6 to TRBJ2-5; D ambiguous. CDR1 and CDR2 from the germline V gene are SGHDT and YYEEEE. Trimming pared 0 bases from V and 0 bases from J, leaving 9 bases between. This CDR3 region has 15 residues.